The clone carrying this T cell receptor beta chain showed up just a few times. These data belong to a study of T-cell memory formation after mild COVID-19. The ends lost 5 bases at V and 0 bases at J; junction bases unmatched: 3. In germline, CDR1 is LNHNV, CDR2 YYDKDF (reference sequence). The length of the CDR3 is 15 residues. TCRdb reprocessed the 5' RACE reads with MiXCR, giving one entry per CDR3 protein. The sample has some 70,000 distinct CDR3 sequences, over 15% seen once. This rearrangement joins TRBV15 to TRBJ2-1; 8 bases agree with TRBD2. This receptor was taken from an adult woman who had mild COVID-19 (a few samples of this study predate the infection). Cell type and time point are not known. The sequencing input was PBMCs or a T cell subset sorted from them (not recorded which). DNA for the CDR3: TGTGCCACCAGCTTCGGGGGGGCCTCCTACAATGAGCAGTTCTTC. This codes for CATSFGGASYNEQFF. The variable domain in full, with the rest retrieved from reference TRBV15 and TRBJ2-1, is DAMVIQNPRYQVTQFGKPVTLSCSQTLNHNVMYWYQQKSSQAPKLLFHYYDKDFNNEADTPDNFQSRRPNTSFCFLDIRSPGLGDTAMYLCATSFGGASYNEQFFGPGTRLTVL.